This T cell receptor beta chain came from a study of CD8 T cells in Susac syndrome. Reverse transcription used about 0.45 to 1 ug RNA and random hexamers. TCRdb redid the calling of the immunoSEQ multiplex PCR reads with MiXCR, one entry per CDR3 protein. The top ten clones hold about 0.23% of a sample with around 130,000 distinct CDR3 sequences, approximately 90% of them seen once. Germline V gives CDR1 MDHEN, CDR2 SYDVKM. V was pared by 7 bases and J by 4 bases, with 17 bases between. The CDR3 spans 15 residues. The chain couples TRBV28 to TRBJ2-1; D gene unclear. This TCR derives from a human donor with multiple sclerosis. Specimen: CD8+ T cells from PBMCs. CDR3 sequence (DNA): TGTGCCAGCACCTCAGACGTAGAGCGTTACAATGAGCAGTTCTTC. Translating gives CASTSDVERYNEQFF.